Reported below is one T cell receptor beta chain. The antigen remains undetermined. The sample comes from a study of cytotoxic CD8 clonotypes in ibrutinib-treated CLL. Overall study: Of the patients, about a dozen were relapsed/refractory, some 15 treatment-naive and about 17 IGHV unmutated. Per sample, productive templates averaged approximately 260,000 and productive rearrangements averaged approximately 100,000.

Method: immunoSEQ multiplex PCR; TCRdb's copy keeps in-frame clones and lacks some. The repertoire has 130,000 to 150,000 clones, about 79% of them found once; the top ten carry 13%. The CDR3 runs 15 residues. The junction had 9 bases not matched to a gene; V was cut back by 5 bases and J by 5 bases. CDR1 MDHEN and CDR2 SYDVKM come from the germline V gene. Study conclusions and caveats: The study found public clonotypes uncommon, contracting or stable on treatment. An increase in clonality occurred at ibrutinib response, followed by a return toward baseline at progression.

Source: PBMCs, taken after 12 months of ibrutinib treatment. J is TRBJ2-7 and V is TRBV28; 10 positions agree with TRBD2. This clonotype was sampled from a human donor with chronic lymphocytic leukemia. CDR3 DNA: TGTGCCAGCAGTGGAGCGGGAGGGCCTATCGACGAGCAGTACTTC. It encodes CASSGAGGPIDEQYF.